Each of the 23 T cell receptor beta chains below was sequenced from the same sample in a study of blood T cell repertoires in COVID-19. Only in-frame clones appear in the TCRdb table, and some are missing; sequencing was by immunoSEQ multiplex PCR. The data hold roughly 130,000 clones, with approximately 86% observed a single time. The specimen sequenced was PBMCs or T cells enriched from blood (not recorded which). These receptors originate from a woman between 50 and 59 years old who had recovered from COVID-19.

V gene TRBV6-1 combines with J gene TRBJ2-7; maybe TRBD1 (6 bases). V was clipped by 1 base and J by 0 bases, with 16 bases between them. Germline CDR1 reads MNHNS; CDR2 reads SASEGT. The length of the CDR3 is 17 residues. CDR3: CASSEGILGTISYEQYF. The CDR3 DNA reads as TGTGCCAGCAGTGAAGGTATCTTAGGGACAATCTCCTACGAGCAGTACTTC.

In its sample, this clone was seen once. The gene calls are TRBV10-1 and TRBJ1-1; perhaps TRBD1 as D (5 bases). The germline V gene has CDR1 WNHNN and CDR2 SYGVQD (reference sequence). This CDR3 spans 15 amino acids. The V end lost 1 base, the J end lost 0 bases, and 9 bases lay between the germline ends. The CDR3 DNA reads as TGCGCCAGCAGTGAGTTTCGGGGGATGAACACTGAAGCTTTCTTT. It codes for CASSEFRGMNTEAFF.

The chain carries TRBV7-2 and TRBJ2-7; TRBD2 matches 7 bases. Germline values: CDR1 SGHTA, CDR2 FQGNSA. V was pared by 1 base and J by 6 bases, with 3 bases of the junction left unmatched. The CDR3 runs 13 residues. The CDR3 nucleotides read TGTGCCAGCAGCTTAGGGGGAGGGGTCGAGCAGTACTTC. Protein sequence: CASSLGGGVEQYF.

The chain carries TRBV27 and TRBJ1-1; no reliable D call. Deletions cut 0 bases from V and 1 base from J, with 6 bases between. The CDR3 contains 14 residues. CDR1 and CDR2 from the germline V gene are MNHEY and SMNVEV (reference sequence). The DNA of the CDR3 is TGTGCCAGCAGTTTATCCCCAGGGAACACTGAAGCTTTCTTT. It is translated as CASSLSPGNTEAFF.

This clone was picked up a small number of times. The chain has TRBV9 and TRBJ2-5; TRBD1 agrees at 10 bases. The CDR3 is made up of 16 amino acids. Germline-derived CDR1 and CDR2 are SGDLS and YYNGEE. The trim removed 4 bases at V and 3 bases at J, leaving 9 bases unmatched. This CDR3 is CASSFQGQGREETQYF. For the CDR3, the DNA is TGTGCCAGCAGCTTCCAGGGACAGGGGCGGGAAGAGACCCAGTACTTC.

The rearrangement uses TRBV7-9 and TRBJ2-7, with a tentative D call TRBD1 (5 bases). Trimming shortened V by 6 bases and J by 2 bases, and 17 bases separated the two germline ends. CDR3 length: 15 amino acids. CDR1 SEHNR and CDR2 FQNEAQ come from the germline V gene (reference sequence). CDR3 nucleotide sequence: TGTGCCAGCAGAGATAAGGGGTTACGGACCTACGAGCAGTACTTC. Its translation: CASRDKGLRTYEQYF.

The rearrangement joins TRBV5-1 to TRBJ1-3; the D gene is possibly TRBD1 (5 bases). The V end lost 2 bases, the J end lost 1 base, and 10 bases lay between the germline ends. This CDR3 is built from 15 residues. Germline values: CDR1 SGHRS, CDR2 YFSETQ. The CDR3 here is CASSFTGLSGNTIYF. The CDR3, as DNA: TGCGCCAGCAGCTTCACGGGACTTTCTGGAAACACCATATATTTT.

As concerns this clone: The DNA is left out, because the CDR3 cannot be placed on it with certainty; the CDR3 is given as TCRdb lists it. V gene TRBV21-1 combines with J gene TRBJ2-1; the table assigns TRBD1, which was not confirmed against the DNA. TRBV21-1 has pseudogene status. The CDR3 adds up to 16 amino acids, both ends counted. The CDR3 loop reads CASSNWGQGAYNEQFF.

The J gene is TRBJ2-2, the V gene TRBV18; 11 nucleotides align to TRBD2. V was pared by 4 bases and J by 4 bases, with 5 bases of the junction left unmatched. CDR3 length: 16 residues. CDR1 KGHSH and CDR2 LQKENI come from the germline V gene. The CDR3 sequence is CASSRTSGSTTGELFF. The CDR3 DNA reads as TGTGCCAGCTCACGAACTAGCGGGAGCACCACCGGGGAGCTGTTTTTT.

V usage is TRBV5-1 and J usage is TRBJ1-2; TRBD1 might be the D (5 bases). V shed 6 bases and J shed 8 bases, with 17 bases lying between them. Germline V gene data show CDR1 as SGHRS and CDR2 as YFSETQ. The CDR3 length is 13 residues. This chain's CDR3 is CASKMSGPYGYTF. The CDR3 DNA follows: TGCGCCAGCAAGATGTCAGGGCCCTACGGCTACACCTTC.

This clone occurred once. The rearrangement joins TRBV11-2 to TRBJ2-5; 11 positions agree with TRBD1. V shed 10 bases, J shed 5 bases, and the junction held 12 bases outside the gene matches. Germline loops: CDR1 SGHAT, CDR2 FQNNGV. The CDR3 runs to 15 residues. CDR3 loop: CATQGTGGGVETQYF. The CDR3 region has the DNA TGTGCCACCCAAGGGACAGGGGGTGGTGTGGAGACCCAGTACTTC.

This chain links TRBV18 with TRBJ2-5, with TRBD1 as a possible D gene (5 bases). V lost 0 bases to trimming and J lost 4 bases, with 12 bases between them. The CDR3 has 15 residues. Germline values: CDR1 KGHSH, CDR2 LQKENI. As DNA, the CDR3 is TGTGCCAGCTCACCACCACAGGACCAAGGAGAGACCCAGTACTTC. It yields the protein CASSPPQDQGETQYF.

The chain is built from TRBV10-3 and TRBJ1-6; the D is unclear. The length of the CDR3 is 14 residues. V dropped 0 bases and J dropped 6 bases, with 6 bases sitting between them. In germline, CDR1 is ENHRY, CDR2 SYGVKD. CDR3 protein: CAISESGLNSPLHF. Written as DNA, the CDR3 is TGTGCCATCAGTGAGTCAGGACTTAATTCACCCCTCCACTTT.

V is TRBV7-2 and J is TRBJ2-3; D may be TRBD2 (6 bases). V was shortened by 4 bases and J by 4 bases, with 18 bases between the two germline ends. The CDR3 has 16 amino acids. Germline CDR1 and CDR2: SGHTA and FQGNSA. The CDR3 nucleotides are TGTGCCAGCAGCTGGACTATCGCCGGGAGCTCAGATACGCAGTATTTT. The encoded protein is CASSWTIAGSSDTQYF.

The chain couples TRBV2 to TRBJ1-6; the match to TRBD1 covers 10 bases. This CDR3 region has 14 residues. J gave up 7 bases and V 6 bases, and 3 bases lay outside the gene matches. Germline V gene data show CDR1 as SNHLY and CDR2 as FYNNEI. The CDR3 protein is CASRGTGVNSPLHF. DNA of the CDR3: TGTGCCAGCAGGGGGACAGGGGTAAATTCACCCCTCCACTTT.

CDR3 DNA sequence: TGTGCCAGTAGCGCAGGGGTTTTACGGGAAAAACTGTTTTTT. Amino acid sequence: CASSAGVLREKLFF. The chain has TRBV19 and TRBJ1-4; D might be TRBD1 (6 bases). The V and J ends lost 6 bases and 8 bases respectively, with 16 bases between them. The length of the CDR3 is 14 residues. Looked up from germline, CDR1 is LNHDA and CDR2 is SQIVND (reference sequence).

This chain uses TRBV30 with TRBJ2-7; no clear D. The CDR3 length is 13 residues. V lost 4 bases and J lost 0, with 10 bases in between. Per the germline V gene, CDR1 is GTSNPN and CDR2 is SVGIG (reference sequence). CDR3: CAWKVYSSYEQYF. In nucleotides, the CDR3 is TGTGCCTGGAAGGTATACAGCTCCTACGAGCAGTACTTC.

The chain recombines TRBV5-1 with TRBJ2-3; 9 nucleotides agree with TRBD1. Germline CDR1 SGHRS, CDR2 YFSETQ. V dropped 0 bases and J dropped 0; count of bases not matched to a gene: 11. The CDR3 sequence is 19 residues long. The CDR3 protein is CASSLVPGQGASSTDTQYF. The CDR3 DNA follows: TGCGCCAGCAGCTTGGTGCCGGGACAGGGAGCCTCTAGCACAGATACGCAGTATTTT.

The gene calls are TRBV2 and TRBJ2-4; possible D gene TRBD2, 5 bases. Trimming removed 4 bases at V and 9 bases at J, with 16 bases between. CDR3 length: 14 residues. Germline loops: CDR1 SNHLY, CDR2 FYNNEI. The CDR3 sequence: CASSGGPRGGIQYF. Written as DNA, the CDR3 is TGTGCCAGCAGTGGTGGACCCCGAGGAGGCATTCAGTACTTC.

The chain carries TRBV9 and TRBJ2-5; a weak D match, TRBD1 (6 bases). Germline values: CDR1 SGDLS, CDR2 YYNGEE. The CDR3 sequence is 14 residues long. V was pared by 0 bases and J by 5 bases, with 11 bases between. CDR3 in DNA: TGTGCCAGCAGCGTAGGGCAGGGGTTCGAGACCCAGTACTTC. Translation gives CASSVGQGFETQYF.

The gene calls are TRBV10-1 and TRBJ2-2; the match to TRBD2 covers 9 bases. CDR3 size: 16 residues. Germline assignment: CDR1 WNHNN and CDR2 SYGVQD (reference sequence). The ends lost 5 bases at V and 7 bases at J; junction bases unmatched: 11. In DNA, the CDR3 is TGCGCCAGCAGTCCTGGAGCGGGGGGCCGGGGCGGGGAGCTGTTTTTT. Amino acid sequence: CASSPGAGGRGGELFF.

The chain couples TRBV7-8 to TRBJ2-3, with D hard to call. Looked up from germline, CDR1 is SGHVS and CDR2 is FQNEAQ. The CDR3 extends over 14 amino acids. V lost 3 bases, J lost 4 bases, and 11 bases lay in between. CDR3 in DNA: TGTGCCAGCAGCTTTTTGGTTACGGCAGATACGCAGTATTTT. The encoded protein is CASSFLVTADTQYF.

This chain uses TRBV7-2 with TRBJ2-5; TRBD1 agrees at 9 bases. J gave up 3 bases and V 1 base, and 9 bases lay outside the gene matches. CDR1 and CDR2 from the germline V gene are SGHTA and FQGNSA. The CDR3 spans 17 residues. CDR3 bases: TGTGCCAGCAGCTTAGTGGGACAGGGATCCCTTAAAGAGACCCAGTACTTC. Protein sequence: CASSLVGQGSLKETQYF.